This section outlines one T cell receptor (beta chain) sequence together with its context. In the original workflow: Amplification of reference gene primers provided the estimated nucleated cell counts. Using immunoSEQ multiplex PCR, the repertoire was profiled, and TCRdb retains in-frame clones only, with some absent. The V and J calls and clone size come from that table; D and trimming were worked out from the DNA. The table records more than 200,000 clones, around 86% of them present only once. These data come from a study of blood T cell repertoires in COVID-19. Looking at the study overall: Acute-phase and convalescent COVID-19 samples originated in the United States, Italy and Spain. The analysed material was cDNA or gDNA that came from T cells, B-cell-depleted T cells, or PBMCs.

The germline V gene has CDR1 SGHDT and CDR2 YYEEEE. V shed 5 bases and J shed 8 bases, with 10 bases lying between them. The CDR3 covers 11 residues. The source material was peripheral blood. The clonotype comes from an elderly man with acute or convalescent COVID-19. The gene calls are TRBV5-6 and TRBJ1-2; D uncertain. The DNA of the CDR3 is TGTGCCAGCAGTCGGGGTACGGGCTACACCTTC. Translating gives CASSRGTGYTF. The variable domain in full, with the rest retrieved from reference TRBV5-6 and TRBJ1-2, is DAGVTQSPTHLIKTRGQQVTLRCSPKSGHDTVSWYQQALGQGPQFIFQYYEEEERQRGNFPDRFSGHQFPNYSSELNVNALLLGDSALYLCASSRGTGYTFGSGTRLTVV.